One and the same sample provided the 24 T cell receptor beta chains below, sequenced in a study of shared clonotypes between healthy human individuals. Sequencing was performed with immunoSEQ multiplex PCR; in TCRdb, only in-frame clones are kept and a portion is missing. The data contain some 2,000,000 clones, approximately 96% of them singletons. The sequenced sample consisted of naive CD4+ T cells sorted from blood. Subset indicated: CD45RA+ positively selected. The receptors were gathered from a man in his late teens or twenties in good health.

This clone was counted a single time. V and J are TRBV6-1 and TRBJ2-7; possibly TRBD2 for D (5 bases). V lost 2 bases and J 0 bases, leaving 14 bases between the germline ends. The CDR3 is 16 residues long. Germline V gene data show CDR1 as MNHNS and CDR2 as SASEGT. The CDR3 reads CASSELWESFSYEQYF. The CDR3 DNA reads as TGTGCCAGCAGTGAATTGTGGGAGAGCTTCTCCTACGAGCAGTACTTC.

The V and J genes are TRBV7-9 and TRBJ2-1; D is possibly TRBD1 or TRBD2 (6 bases each). The CDR3 is made up of 16 amino acids. Germline V lookup: CDR1 SEHNR, CDR2 FQNEAQ (reference sequence). Trimming pared 1 base from V and 7 bases from J, leaving 17 bases between. CDR3: CASSLEGSGGGNEQFF. CDR3 DNA sequence: TGTGCCAGCAGCTTAGAAGGTAGCGGAGGGGGGAATGAGCAGTTCTTC.

J is TRBJ1-5 and V is TRBV6-5; a weak D match, TRBD1 (5 bases). CDR1 is MNHEY and CDR2 is SVGAGI in the germline V gene. There are 14 residues in the CDR3. Trimming removed 6 bases at V and 0 bases at J, with 9 bases between. The CDR3 sequence is CASSAGYSNQPQHF. CDR3 DNA sequence: TGTGCCAGCAGCGCAGGGTATAGCAATCAGCCCCAGCATTTT.

The V call is TRBV27, the J call TRBJ1-3; D might be TRBD1 (6 bases). The CDR3 covers 14 residues. CDR1 is MNHEY, CDR2 SMNVEV, per germline (reference sequence). Trimming removed 5 bases from V and 4 bases from J, with 12 bases in between. The CDR3 protein is CASSEAGQGNTIYF. The CDR3 bases are TGTGCCAGCAGTGAGGCCGGACAGGGAAACACCATATATTTT.

The V call is TRBV29-1, the J call TRBJ2-2; D gene unclear. The CDR3 is 14 amino acids. Germline assignment: CDR1 SQVTM and CDR2 ANQGSEA. The V and J ends lost 4 bases and 2 bases respectively, with 11 bases between them. In DNA, the CDR3 is TGCAGCGTTGTCGGACGGGTTAACACCGGGGAGCTGTTTTTT. It is translated as CSVVGRVNTGELFF.

This clone was recorded only once. The gene calls are TRBV27 and TRBJ2-7; the D call may be TRBD1 or TRBD2 (5 bases each). Germline-derived CDR1 and CDR2 are MNHEY and SMNVEV (reference sequence). The CDR3 contains 15 residues. With 5 bases removed from V and 0 bases from J, the gap between germline ends came to 14 bases. In DNA, the CDR3 is TGTGCCAGCAGTGCTTGGGGGTATGACTCCTACGAGCAGTACTTC. Amino acids: CASSAWGYDSYEQYF.

This clone was recorded once. The J gene is TRBJ1-4, the V gene TRBV30; D is ambiguous. Germline loops: CDR1 GTSNPN, CDR2 SVGIG (reference sequence). V gave up 4 bases and J gave up 4 bases, with 16 bases separating them. The CDR3 runs 15 residues. The CDR3 region has the DNA TGTGCCTGGACTAGAGGCAGGAGGGATAATGAAAAACTGTTTTTT. Translated, it gives CAWTRGRRDNEKLFF.

Of note for this clone: Other DNA sequences in this sample translate to the same CDR3. The chain is built from TRBV29-1 and TRBJ1-1; D unresolved. The CDR3 is 10 amino acids. Germline values: CDR1 SQVTM, CDR2 ANQGSEA. CDR3 in DNA: TGCAGTGTGGTGTACACTGAAGCTTTCTTT. This sequence encodes CSVVYTEAFF.

This chain joins TRBV6-1 and TRBJ2-1; 10 bases align to TRBD2. V trimming: 2 bases; J trimming: 6 bases; junction bases outside the gene matches: 13. Looked up from germline, CDR1 is MNHNS and CDR2 is SASEGT. The CDR3 consists of 18 residues. CDR3 DNA sequence: TGTGCCAGCAGTGAACCCCTCTTATTAGCGGGGGGACGCAATGAGCAGTTCTTC. Its translation: CASSEPLLLAGGRNEQFF.

The chain uses TRBV14 and TRBJ2-1; 13 bases fit TRBD2. This CDR3 spans 15 amino acids. Germline V gene data show CDR1 as SGHDN and CDR2 as FVKESK. V shed 5 bases and J 9 bases; nucleotides not matched to a gene: 7. The CDR3 sequence is CASSNWTSGSFEQFF. The CDR3 coding sequence is TGTGCCAGCAGCAATTGGACTAGCGGGAGTTTTGAGCAGTTCTTC.

The CDR3 bases are TGTGCCAGCAGTTGGACTAGCGGCCAAGAGACCCAGTACTTC. It specifies CASSWTSGQETQYF. The V gene is TRBV7-9, the J gene TRBJ2-5; 10 nucleotides match TRBD2. Germline trimming cut 6 bases from V and 1 base from J; bases unmatched to any gene: 2. The CDR3 has 14 amino acids. CDR1 and CDR2 from the germline V gene are SEHNR and FQNEAQ (reference sequence).

V is TRBV4-1 and J is TRBJ1-1; TRBD1 agrees at 7 bases. The CDR3 length is 14 residues. Germline CDR1 and CDR2: MGHRA and YSYEKL. J gave up 1 base and V 5 bases, and 4 bases lay outside the gene matches. CDR3 coding DNA: TGCGCCAGCAGCGCCAGGGGGACGAACACTGAAGCTTTCTTT. Residues: CASSARGTNTEAFF.

J is TRBJ2-1 and V is TRBV12-5; TRBD2 is a possible D gene (5 bases). V lost 1 base and J lost 5, with 21 bases in between. Per germline, CDR1 LGHNT and CDR2 FRNRAP. CDR3 length equals 18 residues. The CDR3 spells CASGLALWESGKDNEQFF. CDR3 sequence (DNA): TGTGCTAGTGGTTTGGCCCTCTGGGAGTCTGGTAAAGACAATGAGCAGTTCTTC.

The chain combines TRBV11-2 with TRBJ2-5; possibly TRBD2 for D (6 bases). The CDR3 sequence is 17 residues long. Germline CDR1 SGHAT, CDR2 FQNNGV. Trimming left V 2 bases short and J 2 bases short, with 18 bases between. The DNA of the CDR3 is TGTGCCAGCAGCTTATCGCCCCCCGGGGGTGTTCAAGAGACCCAGTACTTC. Amino acid sequence: CASSLSPPGGVQETQYF.

The CDR3 coding sequence is TGTGCCAGCAGTTCCCCCAGGGCGGGTGAAAAACTGTTTTTT. Translation: CASSSPRAGEKLFF. J is TRBJ1-4 and V is TRBV27, with a possible D match to TRBD1 (5 bases). The CDR3 consists of 14 residues. The ends were cut back, 4 bases at V and 7 bases at J, with 13 bases in the middle. CDR1 is MNHEY, CDR2 SMNVEV, per germline (reference sequence).

The chain uses TRBV7-9 and TRBJ1-4; D is unresolved. V shed 4 bases and J shed 13 bases, with 10 bases lying between them. Germline V gene sequence: CDR1 SEHNR, CDR2 FQNEAQ (reference sequence). The CDR3 extends over 11 amino acids. The CDR3 sequence is CASSSSTGLFF. The CDR3 bases are TGTGCCAGCAGCTCCTCGACGGGACTGTTTTTT.

This sequence joins TRBV2 and TRBJ2-3; 12 nucleotides match TRBD2. The CDR3 has 14 amino acids. Germline V gives CDR1 SNHLY, CDR2 FYNNEI. With 6 bases clipped from V and 5 bases from J, the junction kept 3 bases outside the gene matches. In DNA, the CDR3 is TGTGCCAGCAGGTCGGGACTAGCGGGAGATACGCAGTATTTT. This gives the protein CASRSGLAGDTQYF. The whole variable domain, filled in from reference TRBV2 and TRBJ2-3, reads EPEVTQTPSHQVTQMGQEVILRCVPISNHLYFYWYRQILGQKVEFLVSFYNNEISEKSEIFDDQFSVERPDGSNFTLKIRSTKLEDSAMYFCASRSGLAGDTQYFGPGTRLTVL.

CDR3 DNA sequence: TGTGCCAGCAGCTTAGTTCCATTCTCCTACGAGCAGTACTTC. It translates to CASSLVPFSYEQYF. This sequence joins TRBV11-2 and TRBJ2-7; unclear D gene. Germline V gene data show CDR1 as SGHAT and CDR2 as FQNNGV. Trimming took 1 base from V and 0 from J, leaving 7 bases between them. The CDR3 totals 14 residues.

With respect to this clone: The sample carries other DNA sequences with the same CDR3. This chain joins TRBV15 and TRBJ1-2; D is unresolved. The germline CDR1 and CDR2 sequences are LNHNV and YYDKDF (reference sequence). CDR3 length: 12 amino acids. Between the trimmed V and J ends, which lost 0 bases and 4 bases, there was a span of 3 bases. This CDR3 is CATSRDTYGYTF. In nucleotides, the CDR3 is TGTGCCACCAGCAGAGATACCTATGGCTACACCTTC.

V usage is TRBV2 and J usage is TRBJ1-4; D is unresolved. Trimming stripped 3 bases from V and 17 bases from J, with 25 bases between. CDR3 length: 15 residues. Germline values: CDR1 SNHLY, CDR2 FYNNEI. CDR3 DNA: TGTGCCAGCAGTGAGGTTACAGCGAAAGGAAAAACTGGTTTTTTT. Encoded protein: CASSEVTAKGKTGFF.

The V and J genes are TRBV4-2 and TRBJ2-5; 9 bases fit TRBD2. There are 14 residues in the CDR3. The ends lost 4 bases at V and 3 bases at J; junction bases unmatched: 3. The germline V gene encodes CDR1 LGHNA and CDR2 YNFKEQ. The DNA of the CDR3 is TGTGCCAGCAGCCGCGGGGGGGCCGAAGAGACCCAGTACTTC. Translation gives CASSRGGAEETQYF.

The sample holds one count of this clone. This rearrangement joins TRBV4-3 to TRBJ1-3; no clear D gene. This CDR3 is 14 amino acids long. Trimming removed 0 bases at V and 4 bases at J, with 7 bases between. The germline CDR1 and CDR2 sequences are LGHNA and YSLEER. The CDR3 sequence: CASSQEAAGNTIYF. The CDR3 DNA follows: TGCGCCAGCAGCCAAGAAGCGGCGGGAAACACCATATATTTT.

The rearrangement uses TRBV7-6 and TRBJ2-3; D remains ambiguous. The CDR3 length is 14 residues. Germline V gives CDR1 SGHVS, CDR2 FNYEAQ. Trimming took 5 bases from V and 1 from J, leaving 10 bases between them. The CDR3 protein is CASSLHSRTDTQYF. The CDR3 region has the DNA TGTGCCAGCAGCCTCCACTCACGCACAGATACGCAGTATTTT.

This clone was seen just once. The genes are TRBV2 and TRBJ1-4; possibly TRBD1 for D (6 bases). Deletions cut 7 bases from V and 4 bases from J, with 13 bases between. Germline CDR1 SNHLY, CDR2 FYNNEI. The CDR3 spans 14 residues. CDR3 sequence: CASINRDHNEKLFF. The CDR3, as DNA: TGTGCCAGCATTAACAGGGACCATAATGAAAAACTGTTTTTT.